This T cell receptor beta chain was observed in a study of T cell responses to AZD1222 COVID-19 vaccine. Study-level points and caveats: Across spike, vaccine-associated CD4 TCRs were found, dominant at 160-218 and 743-854.

Libraries were prepared by immunoSEQ multiplex PCR; TCRdb keeps only in-frame clonotypes and omits some of them. Among roughly 110,000 clones, over 80% were seen once, and the ten largest hold 5% to 8%. Looked up from germline, CDR1 is MNHEY and CDR2 is SVGAGI. This CDR3 region has 15 residues. V lost 2 bases and J lost 3; bases outside the gene matches: 5. As for this clone: The antigen is not known.

The chain couples TRBV6-5 to TRBJ1-1; 8 bases match TRBD1. The clonotype was recovered from an adult who received the AZD1222 COVID-19 vaccine. The material was peripheral blood, obtained 28 days after the second AZD1222 dose. CDR3 nucleotides: TGTGCCAGCAGTTACGACAGGGGCAGTTACACTGAAGCTTTCTTT. It translates to CASSYDRGSYTEAFF.